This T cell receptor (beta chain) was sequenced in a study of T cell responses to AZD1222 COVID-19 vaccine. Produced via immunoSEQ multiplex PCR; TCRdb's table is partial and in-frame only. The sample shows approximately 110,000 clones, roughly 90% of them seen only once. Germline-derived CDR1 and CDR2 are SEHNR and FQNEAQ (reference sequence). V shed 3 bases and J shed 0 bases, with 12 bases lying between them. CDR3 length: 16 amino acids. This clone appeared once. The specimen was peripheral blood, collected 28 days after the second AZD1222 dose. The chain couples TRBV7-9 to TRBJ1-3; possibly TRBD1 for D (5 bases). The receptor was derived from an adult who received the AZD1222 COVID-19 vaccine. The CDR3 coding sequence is TGTGCCAGCAGCTTGGGGGAACTCAGCTCTGGAAACACCATATATTTT. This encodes CASSLGELSSGNTIYF.